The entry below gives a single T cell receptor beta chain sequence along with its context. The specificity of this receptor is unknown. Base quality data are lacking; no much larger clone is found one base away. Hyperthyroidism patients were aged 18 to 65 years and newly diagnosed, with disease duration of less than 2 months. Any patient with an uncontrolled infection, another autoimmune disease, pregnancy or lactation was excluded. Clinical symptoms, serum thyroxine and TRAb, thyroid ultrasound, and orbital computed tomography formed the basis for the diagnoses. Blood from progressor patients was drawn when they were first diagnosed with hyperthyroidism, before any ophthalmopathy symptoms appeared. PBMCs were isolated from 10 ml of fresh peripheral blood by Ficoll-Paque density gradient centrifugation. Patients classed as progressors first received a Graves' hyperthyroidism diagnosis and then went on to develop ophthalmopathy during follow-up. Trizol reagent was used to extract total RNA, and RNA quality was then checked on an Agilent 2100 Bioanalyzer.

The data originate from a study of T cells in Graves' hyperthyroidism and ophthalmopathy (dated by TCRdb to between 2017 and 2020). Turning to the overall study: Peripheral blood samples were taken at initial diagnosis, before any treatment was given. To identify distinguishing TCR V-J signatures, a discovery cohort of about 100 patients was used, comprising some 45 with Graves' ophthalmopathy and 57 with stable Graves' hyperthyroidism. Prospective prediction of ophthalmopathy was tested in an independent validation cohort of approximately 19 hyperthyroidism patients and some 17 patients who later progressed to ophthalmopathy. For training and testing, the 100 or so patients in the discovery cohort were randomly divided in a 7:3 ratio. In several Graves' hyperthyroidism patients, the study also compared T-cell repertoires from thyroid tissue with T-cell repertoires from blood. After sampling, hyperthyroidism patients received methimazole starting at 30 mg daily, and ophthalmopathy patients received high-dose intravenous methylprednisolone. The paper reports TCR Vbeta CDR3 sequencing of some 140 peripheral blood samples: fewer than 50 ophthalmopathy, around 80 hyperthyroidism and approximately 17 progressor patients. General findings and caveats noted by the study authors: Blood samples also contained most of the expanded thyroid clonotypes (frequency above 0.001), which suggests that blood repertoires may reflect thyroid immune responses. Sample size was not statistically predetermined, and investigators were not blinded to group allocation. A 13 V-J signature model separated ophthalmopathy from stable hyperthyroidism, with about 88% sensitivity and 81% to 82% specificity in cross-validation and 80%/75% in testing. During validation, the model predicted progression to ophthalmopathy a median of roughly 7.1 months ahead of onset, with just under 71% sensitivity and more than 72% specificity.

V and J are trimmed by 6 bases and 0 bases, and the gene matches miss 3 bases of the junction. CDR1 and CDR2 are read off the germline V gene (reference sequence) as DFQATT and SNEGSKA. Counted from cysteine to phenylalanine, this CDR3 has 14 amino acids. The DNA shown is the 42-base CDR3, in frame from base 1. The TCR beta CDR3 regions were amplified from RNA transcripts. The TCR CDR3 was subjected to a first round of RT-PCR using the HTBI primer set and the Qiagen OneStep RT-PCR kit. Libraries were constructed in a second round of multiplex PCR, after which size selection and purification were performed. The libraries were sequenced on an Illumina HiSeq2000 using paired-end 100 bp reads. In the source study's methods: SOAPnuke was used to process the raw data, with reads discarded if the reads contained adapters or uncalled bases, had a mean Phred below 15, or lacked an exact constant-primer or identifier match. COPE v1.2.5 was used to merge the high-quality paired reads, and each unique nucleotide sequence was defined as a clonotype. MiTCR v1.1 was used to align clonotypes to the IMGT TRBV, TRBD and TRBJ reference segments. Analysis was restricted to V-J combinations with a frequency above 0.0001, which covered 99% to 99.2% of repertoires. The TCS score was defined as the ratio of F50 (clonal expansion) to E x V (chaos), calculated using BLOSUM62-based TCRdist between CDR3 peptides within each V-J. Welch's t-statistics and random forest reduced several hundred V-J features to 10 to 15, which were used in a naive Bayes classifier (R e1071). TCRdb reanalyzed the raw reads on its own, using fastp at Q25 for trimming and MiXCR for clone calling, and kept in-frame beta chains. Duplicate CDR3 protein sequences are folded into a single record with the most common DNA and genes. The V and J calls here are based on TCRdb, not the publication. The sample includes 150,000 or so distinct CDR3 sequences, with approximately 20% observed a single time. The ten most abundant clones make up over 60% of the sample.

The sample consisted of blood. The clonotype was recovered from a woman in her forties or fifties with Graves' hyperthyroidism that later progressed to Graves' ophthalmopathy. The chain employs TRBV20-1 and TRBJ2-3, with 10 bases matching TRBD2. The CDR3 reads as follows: CSAELAGSTDTQYF. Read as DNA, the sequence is TGCAGTGCAGAACTAGCGGGGAGCACAGATACGCAGTATTTT.